This is a list of T cell receptor beta chains from one sample in a study of blood T cells in healthy people across ages. TCRdb independently ran MiXCR on the 5' RACE reads; one entry per CDR3 protein. The sample lists about 720,000 distinct CDR3 sequences, about 24% occurring once. What was sequenced was blood. The origin of the receptors is a man between 65 and 85 years old in good health. CDR3s include the opening cysteine and the closing phenylalanine or tryptophan. Fields, in order: J gene, clone size, D gene, V gene, CDR3 DNA, CDR3 protein. A D gene is named only where the DNA matches it firmly. Size is stated for part of the rows, as once, few or many counts, or as a class when the clone is expanded.

J: TRBJ1-3; size: NA; D: TRBD1; V: TRBV12-3/TRBV12-4; DNA: TGTGCCAGCATCCCAAACCGGACAGGGTTCAGCTCTGGAAACACCATATATTTT; CDR3: CASIPNRTGFSSGNTIYF
J: TRBJ1-2; size: NA; D: NA; V: TRBV20-1; DNA: TGCAGTGCAGGAGTCCCCTCCTATGGCTACACCTTC; CDR3: CSAGVPSYGYTF
J: TRBJ2-1; size: NA; D: TRBD2; V: TRBV12-3/TRBV12-4; DNA: TGTGCCAGCACCTCGCAAGGAATAGCGGGAGGTGAGCAGTTCTTC; CDR3: CASTSQGIAGGEQFF
J: TRBJ1-2; size: NA; D: TRBD1; V: TRBV6-6; DNA: TGTGCCAGCAGGGAAGGGACAGGGAAGAAAGGCTACACCTTC; CDR3: CASREGTGKKGYTF
J: TRBJ2-5; size: NA; D: NA; V: TRBV5-1; DNA: TGCGCCAGCAAAGAATCACCTCAGGGACAGACCCAGTACTTC; CDR3: CASKESPQGQTQYF
J: TRBJ2-7; size: once; D: TRBD2; V: TRBV3-1; DNA: TGTGCCAGCAATGAGCGGGACTACGAGCAGTACTTC; CDR3: CASNERDYEQYF
J: TRBJ2-3; size: few; D: NA; V: TRBV12-3/TRBV12-4; DNA: TGTGCCAGCACCCTAGGGGGAAATACGCAGTATTTT; CDR3: CASTLGGNTQYF
J: TRBJ2-1; size: few; D: NA; V: TRBV12-3/TRBV12-4; DNA: TGTGCCAGCAGTTCTAGCGCCTTCTACTACAATGAGCAGTTCTTC; CDR3: CASSSSAFYYNEQFF
J: TRBJ2-5; size: few; D: NA; V: TRBV20-1; DNA: TGCAGTGCTAGGTTGGCAGCGAGACAAGAGACCCAGTACTTC; CDR3: CSARLAARQETQYF
J: TRBJ2-1; size: few; D: NA; V: TRBV29-1; DNA: TGCAGCGTTGGCCAGCGGCGGGGCGCGGGGAATGAGCAGTTCTTC; CDR3: CSVGQRRGAGNEQFF
J: TRBJ1-1; size: NA; D: NA; V: TRBV6-5; DNA: TGTGCCAGCTCGGCGGGCAGAATGAACACTGAAGCTTTCTTT; CDR3: CASSAGRMNTEAFF
J: TRBJ2-3; size: few; D: TRBD2; V: TRBV7-9; DNA: TGTGCCAGCAGCTTATCGGTGACTAGCGGCGCAGATACGCAGTATTTT; CDR3: CASSLSVTSGADTQYF
J: TRBJ2-5; size: few; D: NA; V: TRBV7-9; DNA: TGTGCCAGCAGCTCTCTGGGTAGGGGTAAGGTGGAGACCCAGTACTTC; CDR3: CASSSLGRGKVETQYF
J: TRBJ2-4; size: NA; D: NA; V: TRBV29-1; DNA: TGCAGCGTTGAATCGGCCTGGCAAGCCAAAAACATTCAGTACTTC; CDR3: CSVESAWQAKNIQYF